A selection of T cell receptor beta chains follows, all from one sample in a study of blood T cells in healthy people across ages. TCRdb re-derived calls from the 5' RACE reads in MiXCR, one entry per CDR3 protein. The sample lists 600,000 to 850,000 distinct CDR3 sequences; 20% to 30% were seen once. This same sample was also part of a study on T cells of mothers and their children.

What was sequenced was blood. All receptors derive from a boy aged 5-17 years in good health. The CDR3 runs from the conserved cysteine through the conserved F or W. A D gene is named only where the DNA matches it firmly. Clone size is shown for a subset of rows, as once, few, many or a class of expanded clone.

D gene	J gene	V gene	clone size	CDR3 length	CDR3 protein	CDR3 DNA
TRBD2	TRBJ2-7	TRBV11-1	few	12	CASGGLPAEQYF	TGTGCCAGCGGGGGACTACCCGCCGAGCAGTACTTC
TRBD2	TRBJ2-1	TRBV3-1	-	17	CASSQPTGLAGANEQFF	TGTGCCAGCAGCCAACCCACGGGGCTAGCGGGGGCCAATGAGCAGTTCTTC
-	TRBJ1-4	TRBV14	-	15	CASSQVGGAGEKLFF	TGTGCCAGCAGCCAAGTCGGGGGCGCGGGTGAAAAACTGTTTTTT
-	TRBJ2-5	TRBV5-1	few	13	CASSLELEETQYF	TGCGCCAGCAGCTTGGAACTGGAAGAGACCCAGTACTTC
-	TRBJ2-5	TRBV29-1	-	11	CSVEMRETQYF	TGCAGCGTTGAAATGCGGGAGACCCAGTACTTC
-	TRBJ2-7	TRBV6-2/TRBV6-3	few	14	CASSYLDGAYEQYF	TGTGCCAGCAGTTACTTGGACGGAGCCTACGAGCAGTACTTC
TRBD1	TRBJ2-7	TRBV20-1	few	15	CSARPGTGSILEQYF	TGCAGTGCTAGACCTGGGACAGGGAGTATTCTCGAGCAGTACTTC
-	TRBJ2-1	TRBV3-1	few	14	CASSQVGTTNEQFF	TGTGCCAGCAGCCAAGTAGGGACAACAAATGAGCAGTTCTTC
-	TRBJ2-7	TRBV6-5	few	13	CASRKTGLYEQYF	TGTGCCAGCCGGAAGACAGGCCTCTACGAGCAGTACTTC
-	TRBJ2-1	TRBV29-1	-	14	CSGGAEGPYNEQFF	TGCAGCGGGGGGGCGGAGGGGCCCTACAATGAGCAGTTCTTC
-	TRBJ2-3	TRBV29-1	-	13	CSVAGSLTDTQYF	TGCAGCGTCGCGGGGTCCCTCACAGATACGCAGTATTTT
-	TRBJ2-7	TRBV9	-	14	CASSVDVGGYEQYF	TGTGCCAGCAGCGTAGATGTAGGGGGCTACGAGCAGTACTTC
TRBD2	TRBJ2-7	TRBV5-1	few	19	CASSLEPSGSPWRSYEQYF	TGCGCCAGCAGCTTGGAGCCTAGCGGGAGCCCTTGGAGGTCCTACGAGCAGTACTTC
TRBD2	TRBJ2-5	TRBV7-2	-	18	CASSKASGGATYQETQYF	TGTGCCAGCAGCAAAGCTAGCGGGGGGGCAACTTACCAAGAGACCCAGTACTTC
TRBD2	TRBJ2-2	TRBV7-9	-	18	CASSSPSGGYQNTGELFF	TGTGCCAGCAGCTCCCCTAGCGGGGGGTACCAGAACACCGGGGAGCTGTTTTTT
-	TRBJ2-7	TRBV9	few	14	CASSLLGGRGEQYF	TGTGCCAGCAGCCTTTTAGGAGGTCGGGGCGAGCAGTACTTC
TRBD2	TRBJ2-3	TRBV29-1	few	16	CSVRGLAGVPTDTQYF	TGCAGCGTTCGGGGATTAGCGGGAGTGCCCACAGATACGCAGTATTTT
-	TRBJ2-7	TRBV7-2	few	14	CASSLGWSSYEQYF	TGTGCCAGCAGCTTGGGGTGGAGCTCCTACGAGCAGTACTTC
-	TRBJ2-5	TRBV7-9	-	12	CASSFGVGGSYF	TGTGCCAGCAGCTTTGGCGTTGGGGGTTCGTACTTC
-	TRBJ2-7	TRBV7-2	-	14	CASSLTGTLTEQYF	TGTGCCAGCAGCTTGACCGGGACCCTGACCGAGCAGTACTTC
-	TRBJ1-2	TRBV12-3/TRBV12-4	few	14	CASSPLGELNGYTF	TGTGCCAGCAGCCCCTTGGGGGAGCTCAATGGCTACACCTTC
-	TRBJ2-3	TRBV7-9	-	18	CASSPKEPGAYYTDTQYF	TGTGCCAGCAGCCCCAAGGAGCCGGGGGCGTACTACACAGATACGCAGTATTTT
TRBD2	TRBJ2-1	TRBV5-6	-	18	CASSKPSETSGRRNEQFF	TGTGCCAGCAGCAAACCTTCGGAGACGAGCGGGAGGAGGAATGAGCAGTTCTTC
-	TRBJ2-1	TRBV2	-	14	CASRRGGAYNEQFF	TGTGCCAGCAGGAGGGGGGGAGCCTACAATGAGCAGTTCTTC
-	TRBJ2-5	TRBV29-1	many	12	CSVVMGMETQYF	TGCAGCGTTGTCATGGGCATGGAGACCCAGTACTTC
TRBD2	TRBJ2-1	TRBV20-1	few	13	CSASRTSDNEQFF	TGCAGTGCTAGCCGGACTAGCGACAATGAGCAGTTCTTC
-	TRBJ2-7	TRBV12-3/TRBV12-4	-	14	CASTASIITYEQYF	TGTGCCAGCACCGCCTCGATTATAACCTACGAGCAGTACTTC
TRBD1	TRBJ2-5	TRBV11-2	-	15	CASSLEYRGRETQYF	TGTGCCAGCAGCTTAGAGTACAGGGGCCGAGAGACCCAGTACTTC
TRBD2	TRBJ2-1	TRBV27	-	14	CASSSGLAMNEQFF	TGTGCCAGCAGTTCGGGACTAGCGATGAATGAGCAGTTCTTC
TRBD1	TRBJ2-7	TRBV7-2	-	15	CASSLKGQDSYEQYF	TGTGCCAGCAGCTTAAAGGGACAGGACTCCTACGAGCAGTACTTC
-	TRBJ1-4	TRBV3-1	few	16	CASSHGLTEGGEKLFF	TGTGCCAGCAGTCACGGGCTCACGGAGGGAGGGGAAAAACTGTTTTTT
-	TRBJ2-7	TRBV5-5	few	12	CASSFSGIEQYF	TGTGCCAGCAGCTTCTCAGGGATCGAGCAGTACTTC
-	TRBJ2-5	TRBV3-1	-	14	CASSSGPLGETQYF	TGTGCCAGCAGCTCTGGGCCATTGGGAGAGACCCAGTACTTC
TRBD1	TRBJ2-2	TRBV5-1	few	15	CASSLRQGDTGELFF	TGCGCCAGCAGCTTGAGACAGGGGGACACCGGGGAGCTGTTTTTT
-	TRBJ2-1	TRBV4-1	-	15	CASSQEGGAGNEQFF	TGCGCCAGCAGCCAGGAGGGTGGGGCCGGCAATGAGCAGTTCTTC
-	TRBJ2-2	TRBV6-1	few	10	CASRAGELFF	TGTGCCAGCAGGGCTGGGGAGCTGTTTTTT
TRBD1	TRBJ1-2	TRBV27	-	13	CASSGTGVGGYTF	TGTGCCAGCAGTGGGACAGGGGTCGGTGGCTACACCTTC
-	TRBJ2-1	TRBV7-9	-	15	CASSAQGFQSNEQFF	TGTGCCAGCAGCGCCCAAGGATTTCAGTCCAATGAGCAGTTCTTC
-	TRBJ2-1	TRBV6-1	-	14	CASSEASTGPPWFF	TGTGCCAGCAGTGAAGCCTCGACAGGTCCCCCGTGGTTCTTC
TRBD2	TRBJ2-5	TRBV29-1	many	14	CSVGGGLAEETQYF	TGCAGCGTTGGCGGGGGACTAGCGGAAGAGACCCAGTACTTC
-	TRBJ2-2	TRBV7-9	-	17	CASSLLYQGTETGELFF	TGTGCCAGCAGCTTATTATACCAGGGAACTGAGACCGGGGAGCTGTTTTTT
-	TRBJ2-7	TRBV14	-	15	CASSQVSGNTYEQYF	TGTGCCAGCAGCCAAGTGTCTGGGAACACCTACGAGCAGTACTTC